A single sample gave rise to the 32 T cell receptor beta chains below, sequenced in a study of blood T cell repertoires in COVID-19. The repertoire was sequenced with immunoSEQ multiplex PCR; TCRdb's copy has only in-frame clones and lacks some. The sample consists of about 220,000 clones, 88% of them appearing once. Sequencing used PBMCs or T cells enriched from blood (not recorded which). These receptor sequences come from a woman between 25 and 40 years old who had recovered from COVID-19.

The chain joins TRBV5-1 to TRBJ2-1, with 9 nucleotides matching TRBD2. CDR1 is SGHRS, CDR2 YFSETQ, per germline. The junction had 15 bases not matched to a gene; V was cut back by 1 base and J by 7 bases. This CDR3 has 18 residues. The CDR3 nucleotides read TGCGCCAGCAGCTTGTATACCTCTCTGACTAGCGGCGGGAATGAGCAGTTCTTC. Amino acid sequence: CASSLYTSLTSGGNEQFF. Combining the CDR3 with reference TRBV5-1 and TRBJ2-1 gives the whole variable domain KAGVTQTPRYLIKTRGQQVTLSCSPISGHRSVSWYQQTPGQGLQFLFEYFSETQRNKGNFPGRFSGRQFSNSRSEMNVSTLELGDSALYLCASSLYTSLTSGGNEQFFGPGTRLTVL.

This chain uses TRBV11-2 with TRBJ2-7, with 10 bases aligning to TRBD2. Losses at the gene ends were 1 base for V and 3 bases for J; bases not matched to a gene: 0. Germline CDR1 is SGHAT and CDR2 is FQNNGV. The CDR3 spans 14 residues. The DNA of the CDR3 is TGTGCCAGCAGCTTAGTAGCGGGGGGCTACGAGCAGTACTTC. Encoded protein: CASSLVAGGYEQYF.

The chain links TRBV3-1 (or the pseudogene TRBV3-2) to TRBJ2-3, with D possibly being TRBD1 (6 bases). This CDR3 region has 16 residues. In germline, CDR1 is LGHDT, CDR2 YNNKEL (reference sequence). The ends were cut back, 0 bases at V and 5 bases at J, with 15 bases in the middle. The CDR3 region is CASSQDLGGWGDTQYF. The CDR3 DNA sequence: TGTGCCAGCAGCCAAGATTTAGGGGGATGGGGAGATACGCAGTATTTT.

This sequence joins TRBV5-1 and TRBJ2-7; possible D gene TRBD2, 6 bases. CDR3 length equals 18 residues. Trimming pared 0 bases from V and 0 bases from J, leaving 19 bases between. The germline gives CDR1 SGHRS, CDR2 YFSETQ. CDR3 protein: CASSLGTSSHLGSYEQYF. The CDR3 DNA reads TGCGCCAGCAGCTTGGGTACTAGCTCCCATCTGGGCTCCTACGAGCAGTACTTC.

The chain is built from TRBV3-1 (or the pseudogene TRBV3-2) and TRBJ2-3; 11 bases align to TRBD2. V shed 1 base and J 2 bases; nucleotides not matched to a gene: 5. This CDR3 is built from 17 residues. CDR1 is LGHDT, CDR2 YNNKEL, per germline (reference sequence). CDR3 in DNA: TGTGCCAGCAGCCAAGCCCTAGCGGGGGGTGCCACAGATACGCAGTATTTT. Its translation is CASSQALAGGATDTQYF.

The CDR3 region has the DNA TGTGCCACCGGGAGCGGGGGGGGTGCCGGGGAGCTGTTTTTT. Its protein is CATGSGGGAGELFF. The chain has TRBV15 and TRBJ2-2; 10 nucleotides agree with TRBD2. Looked up from germline, CDR1 is LNHNV and CDR2 is YYDKDF (reference sequence). This CDR3 has 14 amino acids. The trim removed 8 bases at V and 6 bases at J, leaving 6 bases unmatched.

This clone was detected ten times or more. This chain uses TRBV7-9 with TRBJ1-5; 7 bases align to TRBD1. The germline V gene encodes CDR1 SEHNR and CDR2 FQNEAQ (reference sequence). This CDR3 is 15 amino acids long. Trimming cost V 5 bases and J 0 bases; bases outside gene matches: 4. The CDR3 protein is CASSRDSSSNQPQHF. The DNA for the CDR3 is TGTGCCAGCAGCCGGGACAGCTCTAGCAATCAGCCCCAGCATTTT.

This chain joins TRBV9 and TRBJ2-3; D uncertain. From germline, CDR1 is SGDLS and CDR2 YYNGEE. The V end was cut by 4 bases, the J end by 3 bases, with 6 bases between. CDR3 length: 12 residues. CDR3 sequence reads: CASSSPTDTQYF. In nucleotides, the CDR3 is TGTGCCAGCAGCTCCCCAACAGATACGCAGTATTTT.

The chain couples TRBV7-9 to TRBJ2-2; a possible D gene is TRBD2 (5 bases). CDR1 is SEHNR, CDR2 FQNEAQ, per germline (reference sequence). V was clipped by 1 base and J by 5 bases, with 5 bases between them. The CDR3 runs to 13 residues. The chain's CDR3 is CASSLGGTGELFF. DNA for the CDR3: TGTGCCAGCAGCTTAGGCGGGACCGGGGAGCTGTTTTTT.

The J gene is TRBJ1-2, the V gene TRBV4-1; tentatively, D is TRBD1 (6 bases). Trimming shortened V by 0 bases and J by 5 bases, and 13 bases separated the two germline ends. Germline CDR1 reads MGHRA; CDR2 reads YSYEKL. The CDR3 is made up of 15 amino acids. CDR3 nucleotides: TGCGCCAGCAGCCAAGATGGGGGGGGGCTATATGGCTACACCTTC. It codes for CASSQDGGGLYGYTF.

CDR3 amino acids: CASSQGLRETGELFF. The CDR3 DNA is TGCGCCAGCAGCCAAGGATTGAGGGAAACCGGGGAGCTGTTTTTT. The chain employs TRBV4-3 and TRBJ2-2; tentatively, D is TRBD2 (5 bases). Trimming shortened V by 1 base and J by 5 bases, and 11 bases separated the two germline ends. This CDR3 region has 15 residues. CDR1 and CDR2 (germline): LGHNA, YSLEER.

The chain employs TRBV6-5 and TRBJ2-7; a possible D gene is TRBD1 (5 bases). In germline, CDR1 is MNHEY, CDR2 SVGAGI. Between the trimmed V and J ends, which lost 6 bases and 0 bases, there was a span of 12 bases. The CDR3 contains 14 residues. CDR3 protein: CASSQPTDSYEQYF. The CDR3 bases are TGTGCCAGCAGCCAACCGACAGACTCCTACGAGCAGTACTTC.

This chain connects TRBV14 to TRBJ1-2; D gene uncertain. The CDR3 totals 15 residues. V gave up 0 bases and J gave up 1 base, with 9 bases separating them. From germline, CDR1 is SGHDN and CDR2 FVKESK. This CDR3 is CASSQDLGSNYGYTF. CDR3 sequence (DNA): TGTGCCAGCAGCCAAGATTTGGGCAGTAACTATGGCTACACCTTC.

The CDR3 DNA reads as TGTGCCAGCACCGTGGGAGGGCCCAACTATGGCTACACCTTC. This gives the protein CASTVGGPNYGYTF. The genes are TRBV21-1 and TRBJ1-2. TRBV21-1 is recorded as a pseudogene. The CDR3 runs 14 residues.

This clone was recorded only once. The chain links TRBV5-1 to TRBJ2-7; D may be TRBD2 (6 bases). Germline lookup yields CDR1 SGHRS and CDR2 YFSETQ. The CDR3 runs 15 residues. Trimming left V 4 bases short and J 3 bases short, with 17 bases between. CDR3 nucleotides: TGCGCCAGCAGCCGCGGACTAACCCCGTTCTACGAGCAGTACTTC. Its protein is CASSRGLTPFYEQYF.

This clone showed up just once. CDR3: CASSLNRGLRHGYTF. DNA of the CDR3: TGTGCCAGCAGCTTAAACAGGGGGCTGAGACATGGCTACACCTTC. The chain links TRBV5-6 to TRBJ1-2; TRBD1 matches at 9 bases. The germline CDR1 and CDR2 sequences are SGHDT and YYEEEE. Germline trimming cut 2 bases from V and 6 bases from J; bases unmatched to any gene: 8. The CDR3 is 15 amino acids.

The chain is built from TRBV3-1 (or the pseudogene TRBV3-2) and TRBJ1-4, with 8 bases that match TRBD1. The CDR3 runs 16 residues. Germline CDR1 is LGHDT and CDR2 is YNNKEL (reference sequence). V was clipped by 1 base and J by 2 bases; unmatched bases: 3. This CDR3 reads CASSQGPGGTNEKLFF. CDR3 in DNA: TGTGCCAGCAGCCAAGGCCCAGGGGGCACTAATGAAAAACTGTTTTTT.

The chain combines TRBV29-1 with TRBJ2-5, with TRBD1 as a possible D gene (6 bases). Trimming removed 6 bases from V and 2 bases from J, with 19 bases in between. CDR3 size: 15 residues. Per the germline V gene, CDR1 is SQVTM and CDR2 is ANQGSEA. Written as DNA, the CDR3 is TGCAGCGTGGCGACACAGGGTTGGGGGCAAGAGACCCAGTACTTC. Its translation: CSVATQGWGQETQYF.

The chain is built from TRBV19 and TRBJ1-1, with D possibly TRBD1 on 5 matching bases. In germline, CDR1 is LNHDA, CDR2 SQIVND (reference sequence). V was clipped by 7 bases and J by 1 base, with 16 bases between them. This CDR3 contains 15 residues. CDR3 in amino acids: CASIGDRSGNTEAFF. The CDR3 bases are TGTGCCAGTATAGGAGACAGATCCGGGAACACTGAAGCTTTCTTT. Full variable domain (remainder filled in from reference TRBV19 and TRBJ1-1): DGGITQSPKYLFRKEGQNVTLSCEQNLNHDAMYWYRQDPGQGLRLIYYSQIVNDFQKGDIAEGYSVSREKKESFPLTVTSAQKNPTAFYLCASIGDRSGNTEAFFGQGTRLTVV.

This clone was found once. V is TRBV5-4 and J is TRBJ2-1; TRBD2 aligns across 10 bases. The CDR3 loop spans 15 amino acids. Losses at the gene ends were 4 bases for V and 4 bases for J; bases not matched to a gene: 5. Germline loops: CDR1 SGHNT, CDR2 YYREEE (reference sequence). This chain's CDR3 is CASSAGTSEYNEQFF. In DNA, the CDR3 is TGTGCCAGCAGCGCCGGGACTAGCGAGTACAATGAGCAGTTCTTC.

This chain links TRBV19 with TRBJ1-1; the D is unclear. Germline CDR1 LNHDA, CDR2 SQIVND (reference sequence). Trimming shortened V by 11 bases and J by 0 bases, and 16 bases separated the two germline ends. The CDR3 is 14 residues long. The CDR3 DNA sequence: TGTGCCTCCCAAGAAAGACACCTGAACACTGAAGCTTTCTTT. It codes for CASQERHLNTEAFF.

The gene calls are TRBV18 and TRBJ2-5, with 8 bases identical to TRBD2. V was pared by 0 bases and J by 2 bases, with 5 bases of the junction left unmatched. Germline values: CDR1 KGHSH, CDR2 LQKENI. The CDR3 extends over 16 amino acids. The CDR3 DNA reads TGTGCCAGCTCACCACCCGGGGGGGCCGGGCAAGAGACCCAGTACTTC. This translates into CASSPPGGAGQETQYF.

This sequence joins TRBV10-3 and TRBJ1-6; maybe TRBD1 (6 bases). Per the germline V gene, CDR1 is ENHRY and CDR2 is SYGVKD. This CDR3 region has 18 residues. Trimming pared 0 bases from V and 1 base from J, leaving 13 bases between. DNA of the CDR3: TGTGCCATCAGTGAGTCGGAACAGGGATTATCCTATAATTCACCCCTCCACTTT. Its protein is CAISESEQGLSYNSPLHF.

J is TRBJ1-3 and V is TRBV7-9, with D possibly TRBD1 on 5 matching bases. The germline CDR1 and CDR2 sequences are SEHNR and FQNEAQ (reference sequence). This CDR3 contains 14 residues. V gave up 5 bases and J gave up 4 bases, with 12 bases separating them. DNA for the CDR3: TGTGCCAGCAGCCCCCAGGGTACCGGAAACACCATATATTTT. This codes for CASSPQGTGNTIYF.

The chain uses TRBV4-3 and TRBJ2-5; D is possibly TRBD2 (5 bases). Trimming removed 0 bases at V and 5 bases at J, with 13 bases between. Per the germline V gene, CDR1 is LGHNA and CDR2 is YSLEER. The CDR3 consists of 15 residues. The CDR3 nucleotides are TGCGCCAGCAGCCAAGATATGGGGAGATGGGAGACCCAGTACTTC. It is translated as CASSQDMGRWETQYF.

The genes are TRBV5-5 and TRBJ2-5, with 12 bases lining up with TRBD2. Germline loops: CDR1 SGHKS, CDR2 YYEKEE (reference sequence). The CDR3 consists of 18 residues. Trimming cost V 0 bases and J 5 bases; bases outside gene matches: 11. The CDR3 DNA is TGTGCCAGCAGCTTGGTCTTCGCTAGCGGGGGGGCCGGGGAGACCCAGTACTTC. It yields the protein CASSLVFASGGAGETQYF.

The gene calls are TRBV5-1 and TRBJ1-2; possible D gene TRBD1, 5 bases. Germline V gives CDR1 SGHRS, CDR2 YFSETQ. There are 13 residues in the CDR3. Trimming stripped 1 base from V and 3 bases from J, with 7 bases between. The CDR3 region is CASSLNRYYGYTF. The CDR3 coding sequence is TGCGCCAGCAGCTTGAACAGGTACTATGGCTACACCTTC.

The CDR3 DNA follows: TGTGCCAGCAGTCCAGGGGTGAACACTGAAGCTTTCTTT. Encoded protein: CASSPGVNTEAFF. The rearrangement uses TRBV2 and TRBJ1-1, with a possible D match to TRBD1 (6 bases). Per the germline V gene, CDR1 is SNHLY and CDR2 is FYNNEI. This CDR3 has 13 amino acids. V dropped 5 bases and J dropped 0 bases, with 7 bases sitting between them.

The chain links TRBV7-9 to TRBJ1-5; 8 bases agree with TRBD1. The CDR3 length is 15 residues. The trim removed 5 bases at V and 2 bases at J, leaving 5 bases unmatched. The germline V gene encodes CDR1 SEHNR and CDR2 FQNEAQ (reference sequence). CDR3 in amino acids: CASSRLGQGNQPQHF. The CDR3 bases are TGTGCCAGCAGCCGACTGGGACAGGGCAATCAGCCCCAGCATTTT.

CDR3 protein: CASSPNRGEQFF. The CDR3 DNA reads as TGTGCCAGCAGCCCCAACCGGGGTGAGCAGTTCTTC. The chain has TRBV7-2 and TRBJ2-1, with TRBD2 as a possible D gene (5 bases). Germline V gene lookup returns CDR1 SGHTA and CDR2 FQGNSA. V was clipped by 5 bases and J by 9 bases, with 11 bases between them. This CDR3 comprises 12 residues.

V is TRBV15 and J is TRBJ1-2; possible D gene TRBD1, 5 bases. The V gene's germline CDR1 is LNHNV and CDR2 YYDKDF (reference sequence). This CDR3 contains 14 residues. The ends were cut back, 0 bases at V and 7 bases at J, with 12 bases in the middle. The CDR3 spells CATSRDQGAAGYTF. The DNA for the CDR3 is TGTGCCACCAGCAGAGATCAAGGGGCAGCTGGCTACACCTTC.

This clone was seen more than once but under ten times. The chain recombines TRBV7-6 with TRBJ1-1; possible D gene TRBD1, 5 bases. Germline loops: CDR1 SGHVS, CDR2 FNYEAQ. The ends were cut back, 1 base at V and 1 base at J, with 10 bases in the middle. The CDR3 is made up of 15 amino acids. CDR3 sequence reads: CASSLVRGSNTEAFF. The CDR3, as DNA: TGTGCCAGCAGCTTAGTACGGGGGTCGAACACTGAAGCTTTCTTT.